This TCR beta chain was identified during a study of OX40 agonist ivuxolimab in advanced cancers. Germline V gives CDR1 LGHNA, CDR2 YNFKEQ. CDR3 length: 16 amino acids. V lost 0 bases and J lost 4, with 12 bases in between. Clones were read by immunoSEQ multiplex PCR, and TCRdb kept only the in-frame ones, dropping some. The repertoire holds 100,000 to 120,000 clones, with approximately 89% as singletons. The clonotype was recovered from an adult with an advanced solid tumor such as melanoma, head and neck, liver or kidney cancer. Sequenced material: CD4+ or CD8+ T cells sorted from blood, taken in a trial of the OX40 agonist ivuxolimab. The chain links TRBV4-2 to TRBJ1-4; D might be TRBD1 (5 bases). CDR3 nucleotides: TGTGCCAGCAGCCAAGACATAAGGGGAAGTAATGAAAAACTGTTTTTT. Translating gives CASSQDIRGSNEKLFF.